This note documents a single T cell receptor (beta chain) sequence. Its antigen is not identified. These data come from a study of T cell responses to AZD1222 COVID-19 vaccine. Study-level information: Pooling covered second doses at about 4 or about 12 weeks. Study-level points and caveats: Seropositive AZD1222 recipients at baseline numbered only five or six. Possibly, clonal diversity was underestimated; donors were largely white British and included more females. Nearly half of spike-specific TCRs reportedly target unmutated variant regions.

TCRdb's table, derived via immunoSEQ multiplex PCR, lists solely in-frame clones and lacks some. Of some 99,000 clones detected, around 90% appear once; the ten largest clones hold approximately 4.7%. Specimen: peripheral blood, collected on day 0 of AZD1222 vaccination. The sequence was obtained from an adult in good health.

CDR3 region: CAWRMTSTGELFF. DNA for the CDR3: TGTGCCTGGAGGATGACGAGCACCGGGGAGCTGTTTTTT. The rearrangement joins TRBV30 to TRBJ2-2; D is unresolved. In germline, CDR1 is GTSNPN, CDR2 SVGIG (reference sequence). This CDR3 contains 13 residues. The V end was cut by 3 bases, the J end by 4 bases, with 9 bases between.